Listed here are 30 T cell receptor beta chains from one sample, sequenced in a study of regulatory T cells in long-lasting Graves disease. Time point: newly diagnosed GD, antithyroid drugs for less than 3 months. Following extraction of RNA from PBMCs, that RNA was used to make the TCR library. Libraries of TCR beta came from iRepertoire HTBI primers plus Arm-PCR of CDR3 regions. One entry per CDR3 protein, called by TCRdb with MiXCR from the multiplex PCR reads. The sample includes about 620,000 distinct CDR3 sequences, about 15% of them seen just once. These records were also assigned to another study, of T cells in Graves' hyperthyroidism and ophthalmopathy.

Sequenced here: peripheral blood mononuclear cells (PBMCs), sampled at new diagnosis, from a patient treated with antithyroid drugs. Every receptor here comes from a woman aged 25 to 45 with Graves disease.

This clonotype was observed at least ten times. The rearrangement uses TRBV3-1 and TRBJ2-1; D might be TRBD2 (5 bases). Germline V CDR1 and CDR2: LGHDT, YNNKEL (reference sequence). Trimming removed 4 bases at V and 4 bases at J, with 14 bases between. The CDR3 runs 15 residues. DNA of the CDR3: TGTGCCAGCAGCCGACGACTACTACTATACAATGAGCAGTTCTTC. Protein sequence: CASSRRLLLYNEQFF.

The chain links TRBV7-2 to TRBJ2-7; maybe TRBD2 (6 bases). CDR3 length equals 12 residues. V lost 8 bases, J lost 0 bases, and 8 bases lay in between. Looked up from germline, CDR1 is SGHTA and CDR2 is FQGNSA. The CDR3 DNA follows: TGTGCCAGCGGGACTTACTCCTACGAGCAGTACTTC. This codes for CASGTYSYEQYF.

With respect to this clonotype: This may stem from a read error, because a much larger clone lies one nucleotide away. The CDR3 reads CASRKAQGQALGERYF. In DNA form, the CDR3 reads TGTGCCAGCAGGAAAGCTCAGGGACAGGCTCTCGGCGAGCGGTACTTC. V gene TRBV27 combines with J gene TRBJ2-7, with 8 positions matching TRBD1. The CDR3 has 16 residues. Germline V gene lookup returns CDR1 MNHEY and CDR2 SMNVEV (reference sequence).

The chain couples TRBV20-1 to TRBJ1-4; D ambiguous. Trimming pared 1 base from V and 8 bases from J, leaving 8 bases between. This CDR3 comprises 12 residues. Germline values: CDR1 DFQATT, CDR2 SNEGSKA (reference sequence). CDR3 bases: TGCAGTGCTAGAGGAAAATCCGAAAAACTGTTTTTT. Protein sequence: CSARGKSEKLFF.

This rearrangement joins TRBV6-1 to TRBJ2-3, with D perhaps matching TRBD1 or TRBD2 (6 bases each). V was cut by 6 bases and J by 5 bases, with 15 bases left in between. Germline V gene sequence: CDR1 MNHNS, CDR2 SASEGT. This CDR3 comprises 14 residues. In nucleotides, the CDR3 is TGTGCCAGCAGAGGCGGGACACGGCGAGATACGCAGTATTTT. Protein product: CASRGGTRRDTQYF.

This clonotype showed up many times. The rearrangement uses TRBV3-1 and TRBJ2-7; maybe TRBD2 (5 bases). V was shortened by 0 bases and J by 4 bases, with 13 bases between the two germline ends. The CDR3 consists of 15 residues. Germline-derived CDR1 and CDR2 are LGHDT and YNNKEL (reference sequence). CDR3 DNA sequence: TGTGCCAGCAGCCAAGATGCCAATCGGGGATACGAGCAGTACTTC. Translating it yields CASSQDANRGYEQYF.

This clonotype occurred a few times. The chain combines TRBV25-1 with TRBJ2-1; D remains ambiguous. V was shortened by 1 base and J by 8 bases, with 12 bases between the two germline ends. The germline V gene encodes CDR1 MGHDK and CDR2 SYGVNS. This CDR3 has 14 amino acids. The CDR3 coding sequence is TGTGCCAGCAGTGAATTCGGCTCGAAGGATGAGCAGTTCTTC. Its protein is CASSEFGSKDEQFF.

This clonotype was observed a handful of times. The rearrangement links TRBV6-4 to TRBJ1-6; D remains ambiguous. The CDR3 has 13 amino acids. Looked up from germline, CDR1 is MRHNA and CDR2 is SNTAGT. The V and J ends lost 3 bases and 9 bases respectively, with 9 bases between them. CDR3 nucleotides: TGTGCCAGCAGTGAGGGTCGATTTTCACCCCTCCACTTT. Encoded protein: CASSEGRFSPLHF.

This clonotype was seen only a few times. The gene calls are TRBV4-1 and TRBJ2-7; D possibly corresponds to TRBD1 (6 bases). The CDR3 runs to 14 residues. The V gene's germline CDR1 is MGHRA and CDR2 YSYEKL. Trimming removed 3 bases at V and 6 bases at J, with 15 bases between. The CDR3 is CASSQGAGLVEQYF. The DNA for the CDR3 is TGCGCCAGCAGCCAGGGGGCTGGTCTGGTCGAGCAGTACTTC.

This clonotype was seen at least ten times. In DNA, the CDR3 is TGTGCCAGCAGCCCAGGTAGCGGGAAATCCTACAATGAGCAGTTCTTC. Protein sequence: CASSPGSGKSYNEQFF. The chain links TRBV7-2 to TRBJ2-1, with 8 bases aligning to TRBD2. CDR3 length: 16 residues. V trimming: 5 bases; J trimming: 1 base; junction bases outside the gene matches: 7. CDR1 and CDR2 (germline): SGHTA, FQGNSA. Full variable domain (missing parts from reference TRBV7-2 and TRBJ2-1): GAGVSQSPSNKVTEKGKDVELRCDPISGHTALYWYRQSLGQGLEFLIYFQGNSAPDKSGLPSDRFSAERTGGSVSTLTIQRTQQEDSAVYLCASSPGSGKSYNEQFFGPGTRLTVL.

The V and J genes are TRBV28 and TRBJ2-7; D is unclear. This CDR3 has 13 amino acids. V was trimmed by 6 bases and J by 3 bases, leaving 12 bases between them. The germline V gene encodes CDR1 MDHEN and CDR2 SYDVKM. The CDR3 DNA sequence: TGTGCCAGCAGGGGGAAGGTCGTCTACGAGCAGTACTTC. The encoded protein is CASRGKVVYEQYF.

Many counts were recorded for this clonotype. Relative to the germline gene, one junction end is altered; a read error may explain this. J is TRBJ2-7 and V is TRBV29-1; 8 bases fit TRBD2. The germline CDR1 and CDR2 sequences are SQVTM and ANQGSEA. This CDR3 is built from 13 residues. CDR3 sequence: CSVESGSSHEQYF. CDR3 sequence (DNA): TGCAGCGTTGAAAGCGGGAGCTCCCACGAGCAGTACTTC.

This clonotype was counted only a few times. The chain uses TRBV12-3 or TRBV12-4 and TRBJ2-2, with D perhaps assigned TRBD1 or TRBD2 (5 bases each). This CDR3 spans 14 amino acids. With 11 bases removed from V and 4 bases from J, the gap between germline ends came to 17 bases. The CDR3 DNA reads as TGTGCCTACCTCCCGGGACGCAGCACCGGGGAGCTGTTTTTT. Protein: CAYLPGRSTGELFF.

The sample holds many counts of this clonotype. The CDR3 loop is CASSPGTGGAGNEQFF. CDR3 in DNA: TGTGCCAGCAGCCCAGGGACAGGGGGCGCGGGCAATGAGCAGTTCTTC. V is TRBV11-2 and J is TRBJ2-1; 12 nucleotides line up with TRBD1. This CDR3 comprises 16 residues. V gave up 5 bases and J gave up 6 bases; unmatched junction bases: 8. CDR1 and CDR2 from the germline V gene are SGHAT and FQNNGV.

On this clonotype itself: A much larger clone differs by one base, so this may be a read error. The rearrangement links TRBV6-1 to TRBJ1-5; D call uncertain. Trimming removed 4 bases at V and 5 bases at J, with 12 bases between. Germline V CDR1 and CDR2: MNHNS, SASEGT. This CDR3 is 14 amino acids long. CDR3 bases: TGTGCCAGCAGTGCGGGATTCGGGGATCAGCCCCAGCATTTT. Translating gives CASSAGFGDQPQHF.

The gene calls are TRBV28 and TRBJ2-3, with 9 bases lining up with TRBD2. The CDR3 is 15 amino acids. Unmatched junction bases numbered 4, after V lost 3 bases and J lost 3 bases. Looked up from germline, CDR1 is MDHEN and CDR2 is SYDVKM. CDR3 amino acids: CASSFTAGGTDTQYF. The CDR3 coding sequence is TGTGCCAGCAGTTTCACAGCGGGAGGTACAGATACGCAGTATTTT.

This chain connects TRBV5-1 to TRBJ2-7, with D unclear. Germline V gene data show CDR1 as SGHRS and CDR2 as YFSETQ. The CDR3 spans 15 residues. V was trimmed by 1 base and J by 5 bases, leaving 16 bases between them. CDR3 sequence: CASSLSGQSVNEQYF. CDR3 bases: TGCGCCAGCAGCTTGTCCGGTCAGTCGGTAAACGAGCAGTACTTC.

This chain joins TRBV7-2 and TRBJ2-1; D not resolved. V lost 3 bases and J lost 4, with 7 bases in between. Germline CDR1 SGHTA, CDR2 FQGNSA. This CDR3 is 13 amino acids long. The chain's CDR3 is CASSLLQYNEQFF. The CDR3 nucleotides read TGTGCCAGCAGCTTGCTCCAGTACAATGAGCAGTTCTTC.

The J gene is TRBJ1-4, the V gene TRBV6-2 or TRBV6-3, with D possibly being TRBD1 (5 bases). Germline V gives CDR1 MNHEY, CDR2 SVGEGT. The CDR3 consists of 14 residues. Trimming removed 0 bases from V and 5 bases from J, with 7 bases in between. The CDR3 here is CASSYSGPNEKLFF. The CDR3 DNA sequence: TGTGCCAGCAGTTACTCGGGGCCAAATGAAAAACTGTTTTTT.

This clonotype was found a few times. This chain uses TRBV20-1 with TRBJ2-7, with a possible D match to TRBD2 (7 bases). The CDR3 runs 14 residues. V dropped 3 bases and J dropped 10 bases, with 22 bases sitting between them. Germline-derived CDR1 and CDR2 are DFQATT and SNEGSKA (reference sequence). The CDR3 DNA is TGCAGTGCTAGGTCGGGGGGAATGACAGGACCTCAGTACTTC. This codes for CSARSGGMTGPQYF.

The chain joins TRBV6-1 to TRBJ2-5, with 9 bases identical to TRBD2. This CDR3 is built from 15 residues. Trimming took 7 bases from V and 5 from J; bases not matched to a gene: 11. The germline V gene encodes CDR1 MNHNS and CDR2 SASEGT. CDR3 amino acids: CASIRRAGGFETQYF. The CDR3 coding sequence is TGTGCCAGCATCCGACGGGCGGGAGGGTTCGAGACCCAGTACTTC.

This clonotype was recorded a few times. The rearrangement joins TRBV24-1 to TRBJ2-2; 8 nucleotides match TRBD1. V lost 6 bases and J lost 2; bases outside the gene matches: 4. Germline CDR1 KGHDR, CDR2 SFDVKD. The CDR3 loop spans 15 amino acids. CDR3 in amino acids: CATSPGQVNTGELFF. The CDR3 DNA reads TGTGCCACCAGTCCGGGACAGGTAAACACCGGGGAGCTGTTTTTT.

This clonotype was observed a few times. The chain recombines TRBV18 with TRBJ1-2; D gene ambiguous. The CDR3 spans 15 residues. The V and J ends lost 4 bases and 8 bases respectively, with 20 bases between them. Per the germline V gene, CDR1 is KGHSH and CDR2 is LQKENI. CDR3 sequence: CASSREGDAPRGYTF. DNA for the CDR3: TGTGCCAGCTCACGAGAGGGAGACGCCCCTCGCGGCTACACCTTC.

The chain carries TRBV27 and TRBJ1-6, with no clear D. Germline V gives CDR1 MNHEY, CDR2 SMNVEV (reference sequence). The CDR3 sequence is 14 residues long. Trimming stripped 4 bases from V and 7 bases from J, with 11 bases between. This CDR3 reads CASSSLPENSPLHF. The CDR3 nucleotides are TGTGCCAGCAGTTCATTACCCGAAAATTCACCCCTCCACTTT.

This clonotype was counted ten times or more. The gene calls are TRBV28 and TRBJ1-5; D possibly corresponds to TRBD1 (5 bases). The CDR3 has 16 residues. V shed 2 bases and J shed 0 bases, with 11 bases lying between them. The germline CDR1 and CDR2 sequences are MDHEN and SYDVKM. The CDR3 nucleotides are TGTGCCAGCAGTTTAATCCGGGGACTTAGCAATCAGCCCCAGCATTTT. It yields the protein CASSLIRGLSNQPQHF. The full variable domain, completed using reference TRBV28 and TRBJ1-5, is DVKVTQSSRYLVKRTGEKVFLECVQDMDHENMFWYRQDPGLGLRLIYFSYDVKMKEKGDIPEGYSVSREKKERFSLILESASTNQTSMYLCASSLIRGLSNQPQHFGDGTRLSIL.

This clonotype was picked up a small number of times. This rearrangement joins TRBV29-1 to TRBJ1-2; a weak D match, TRBD1 (5 bases). Trimming removed 4 bases from V and 3 bases from J, with 18 bases in between. The CDR3 extends over 15 amino acids. The germline V gene has CDR1 SQVTM and CDR2 ANQGSEA. Here the CDR3 reads CSVVPSRGYYYGYTF. The CDR3, as DNA: TGCAGCGTTGTTCCTTCGCGGGGGTATTACTATGGCTACACCTTC.

In the case of this clonotype: This may be a read error, as it is one base from a much larger clone. V gene TRBV7-2 combines with J gene TRBJ2-1; 7 nucleotides match TRBD2. The CDR3 spans 16 residues. Trimming removed 3 bases from V and 2 bases from J; junction bases left unmatched: 7. Germline loops: CDR1 SGHTA, CDR2 FQGNSA. This chain's CDR3 is CASSLGEGTPYNEQFF. In DNA, the CDR3 is TGTGCCAGCAGCTTGGGGGAGGGGACCCCCTACAATGAGCAGTTCTTC. The full variable domain, completed using reference TRBV7-2 and TRBJ2-1, is GAGVSQSPSNKVTEKGKDVELRCDPISGHTALYWYRQSLGQGLEFLIYFQGNSAPDKSGLPSDRFSAERTGGSVSTLTIQRTQQEDSAVYLCASSLGEGTPYNEQFFGPGTRLTVL.

This clonotype showed up many times. V gene TRBV12-3 or TRBV12-4 combines with J gene TRBJ2-4; D is unresolved. This CDR3 is 14 amino acids long. The V and J ends lost 2 bases and 9 bases respectively, with 14 bases between them. The CDR3 coding sequence is TGTGCCAGCAGTTTATCCCCCCCCCCGGGCATTCAGTACTTC. Its translation: CASSLSPPPGIQYF.

This rearrangement joins TRBV27 to TRBJ2-7, with 10 bases that match TRBD1. Unmatched junction bases numbered 6, after V lost 4 bases and J lost 3 bases. CDR3 length equals 15 residues. CDR1 and CDR2 from the germline V gene are MNHEY and SMNVEV (reference sequence). The CDR3: CASSSTGTGDYEQYF. The CDR3 region has the DNA TGTGCCAGCAGTTCTACCGGGACAGGGGACTACGAGCAGTACTTC.

The rearrangement uses TRBV19 and TRBJ2-7; D may be TRBD2 (5 bases). The CDR3 covers 14 residues. Trimming removed 1 base at V and 2 bases at J, with 9 bases between. Germline V lookup: CDR1 LNHDA, CDR2 SQIVND (reference sequence). The CDR3: CASSIARGTYEQYF. In DNA, the CDR3 is TGTGCCAGTAGTATAGCCCGGGGAACCTACGAGCAGTACTTC.